The clone carrying this T cell receptor beta chain was observed a handful of times. As yet, its antigen is unknown. The method was immunoSEQ multiplex PCR; TCRdb's version includes in-frame clones alone and lacks a portion of them. The sample carries tens of thousands of clones, about 70% recorded once. These data are taken from a study of vaccination effects on CD4 cells after COVID-19. As for the study in general: Sequencing followed a ViraFEST assay step that expanded antigen-specific CD4+ T cells with viral peptide pools. Roughly 1.8 million PBMC per well received 10 IU/ml IL-2 and roughly 9.2 ug/ml peptides in culture.

Following culture for about ten days, CD4+ T cells were isolated. The person had PCR-confirmed SARS-CoV-2 infection between March and December 2020. Everyone in the study got two shots of either the BNT162b2 or mRNA-1273 vaccine. The CDR3 is made up of 13 amino acids. V shed 5 bases and J shed 1 base, with 8 bases lying between them. Germline V gives CDR1 ENHRY, CDR2 SYGVKD. The chain uses TRBV10-3 and TRBJ2-5, with a tentative D call TRBD1 (5 bases). This TCR came from a human donor who had a prior SARS-CoV-2 infection. This material consisted of CD4+ T cells from PBMCs cultured without peptide, taken after COVID-19 vaccination. CDR3 nucleotide sequence: TGTGCCATCAGTATGGACATCCAAGAGACCCAGTACTTC. Encoded protein: CAISMDIQETQYF.